The rows below give T cell receptor beta chains drawn from one sample of a study of control samples from healthy donors and cancer patients. Using immunoSEQ multiplex PCR, the repertoire was profiled, and TCRdb retains in-frame clones only, with some absent. The table records under 95,000 clones, 84% of them present only once. Material: blood. The receptors originated from a man between 50 and 59 years old in good health. CDR3s include the opening cysteine and the closing phenylalanine or tryptophan. The order of the fields is V gene, clone size, D gene, J gene, CDR3 protein, CDR3 DNA. A D gene is named only where the DNA matches it firmly. The size field is filled for only some rows; it gives once, few, many or a size class.

v_gene: TRBV2
abundance: -
d_gene: -
j_gene: TRBJ1-1
CDR3aa: CASSDVRTRREAFF
CDR3nt: TGTGCCAGCAGTGATGTGCGGACCCGGAGGGAAGCTTTCTTT

v_gene: TRBV30
abundance: -
d_gene: -
j_gene: TRBJ1-2
CDR3aa: CAWSPSRAGSGGYTF
CDR3nt: TGTGCCTGGAGTCCATCCCGGGCGGGATCGGGTGGCTACACCTTC

v_gene: TRBV5-1
abundance: -
d_gene: -
j_gene: TRBJ2-3
CDR3aa: CASSLELLPTDTQYF
CDR3nt: TGCGCCAGCAGCTTAGAATTACTCCCCACAGATACGCAGTATTTT

v_gene: TRBV5-8
abundance: -
d_gene: -
j_gene: TRBJ2-3
CDR3aa: CASSLAQDTDTQYF
CDR3nt: TGTGCCAGCAGCTTGGCGCAGGACACAGATACGCAGTATTTT

v_gene: TRBV15
abundance: -
d_gene: TRBD2
j_gene: TRBJ2-3
CDR3aa: CATSRDRSGVSTDTQYF
CDR3nt: TGTGCCACCAGCAGAGATCGTAGCGGGGTTAGCACAGATACGCAGTATTTT

v_gene: TRBV24-1
abundance: -
d_gene: TRBD1
j_gene: TRBJ1-6
CDR3aa: CATSPGQGYNSPLHF
CDR3nt: TGTGCCACCAGCCCTGGACAGGGCTATAATTCACCCCTCCACTTT

v_gene: TRBV18
abundance: -
d_gene: -
j_gene: TRBJ2-2
CDR3aa: CASSPPSITGELFF
CDR3nt: TGTGCCAGCTCACCACCTTCCATAACCGGGGAGCTGTTTTTT

v_gene: TRBV24-1
abundance: few
d_gene: -
j_gene: TRBJ1-5
CDR3aa: CATASRSGQPQHF
CDR3nt: TGTGCCACCGCATCCCGGTCAGGCCAGCCCCAGCATTTT

v_gene: TRBV7-2
abundance: -
d_gene: -
j_gene: TRBJ1-1
CDR3aa: CASSGAYVAEAFF
CDR3nt: TGTGCCAGCAGCGGGGCCTACGTAGCTGAAGCTTTCTTT

v_gene: TRBV7-2
abundance: -
d_gene: TRBD2
j_gene: TRBJ2-7
CDR3aa: CASSAAGTSAYEQYF
CDR3nt: TGTGCCAGCAGCGCGGCCGGGACTAGCGCGTACGAGCAGTACTTC

v_gene: TRBV6-5
abundance: -
d_gene: -
j_gene: TRBJ1-3
CDR3aa: CASSYDSFSGNTIYF
CDR3nt: TGTGCCAGCAGTTACGACAGCTTCTCTGGAAACACCATATATTTT

v_gene: TRBV6-5
abundance: -
d_gene: TRBD2
j_gene: TRBJ2-7
CDR3aa: CASSRTSGGDEQYF
CDR3nt: TGTGCCAGCAGTCGGACTAGCGGGGGGGACGAGCAGTACTTC